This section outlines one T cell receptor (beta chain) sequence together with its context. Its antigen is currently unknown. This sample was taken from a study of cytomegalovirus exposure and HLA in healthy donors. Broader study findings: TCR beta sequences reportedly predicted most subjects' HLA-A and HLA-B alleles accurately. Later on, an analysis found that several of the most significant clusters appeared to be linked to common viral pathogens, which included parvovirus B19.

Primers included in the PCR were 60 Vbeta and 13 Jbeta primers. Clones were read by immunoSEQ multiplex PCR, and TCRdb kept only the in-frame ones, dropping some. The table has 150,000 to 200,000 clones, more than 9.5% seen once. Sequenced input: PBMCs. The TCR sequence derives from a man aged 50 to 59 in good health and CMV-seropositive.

This chain's CDR3 is CASSFGGGGQETQYF. The CDR3 DNA sequence: TGTGCCAGCAGCTTCGGCGGGGGGGGACAAGAGACCCAGTACTTC. The chain has TRBV5-5 and TRBJ2-5, with 9 bases identical to TRBD2. V lost 2 bases, J lost 2 bases, and 4 bases stayed unmatched. Germline values: CDR1 SGHKS, CDR2 YYEKEE (reference sequence). This CDR3 comprises 15 residues.